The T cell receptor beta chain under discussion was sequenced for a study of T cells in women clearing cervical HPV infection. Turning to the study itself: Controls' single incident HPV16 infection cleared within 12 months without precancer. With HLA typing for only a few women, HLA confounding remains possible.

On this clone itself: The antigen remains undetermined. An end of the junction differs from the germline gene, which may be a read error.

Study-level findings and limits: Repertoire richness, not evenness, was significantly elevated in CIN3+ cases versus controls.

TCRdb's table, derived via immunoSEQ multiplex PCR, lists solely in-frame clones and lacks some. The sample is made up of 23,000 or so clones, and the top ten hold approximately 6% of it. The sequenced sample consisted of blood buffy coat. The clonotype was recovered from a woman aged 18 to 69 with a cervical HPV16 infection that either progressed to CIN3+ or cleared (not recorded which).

Here the CDR3 reads CASSLAADLYEQYF. CDR3 DNA (partial): TGTGCCAGCAGCCTAGCGGCGGATCTCTACGAG. The chain couples TRBV7-9 to TRBJ2-7; TRBD2 aligns across 7 bases. The read terminates 3 residues before the CDR3 end, so the remaining end is supplied by the germline J gene. The CDR3 runs to 14 residues. Germline assignment: CDR1 SEHNR and CDR2 FQNEAQ (reference sequence).